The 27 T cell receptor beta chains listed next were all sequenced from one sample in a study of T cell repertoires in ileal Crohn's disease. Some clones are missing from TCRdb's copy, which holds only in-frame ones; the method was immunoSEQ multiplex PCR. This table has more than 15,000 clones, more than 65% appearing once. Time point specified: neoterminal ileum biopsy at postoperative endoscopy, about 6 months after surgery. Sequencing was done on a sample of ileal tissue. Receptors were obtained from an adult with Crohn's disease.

This chain's CDR3 is CASSIGQFPANTGELFF. The CDR3 nucleotides read TGTGCCAGTAGTATTGGTCAGTTCCCCGCGAACACCGGGGAGCTGTTTTTT. V and J are TRBV19 and TRBJ2-2; D gene uncertain. The V end was cut by 3 bases, the J end by 0 bases, with 14 bases between. There are 17 residues in the CDR3. Germline assignment: CDR1 LNHDA and CDR2 SQIVND (reference sequence).

The CDR3 protein is CASSLVSSGRFYEQYF. As DNA, the CDR3 is TGTGCCAGCAGCTTAGTGTCCAGCGGGAGATTCTACGAGCAGTACTTC. This sequence joins TRBV7-2 and TRBJ2-7; 8 bases fit TRBD2. J lost 3 bases, V lost 1 base, and 8 bases had no gene match. Looked up from germline, CDR1 is SGHTA and CDR2 is FQGNSA. The CDR3 is 16 amino acids. Full variable domain (outside the CDR3, taken from reference TRBV7-2 and TRBJ2-7): GAGVSQSPSNKVTEKGKDVELRCDPISGHTALYWYRQSLGQGLEFLIYFQGNSAPDKSGLPSDRFSAERTGGSVSTLTIQRTQQEDSAVYLCASSLVSSGRFYEQYFGPGTRLTVT.

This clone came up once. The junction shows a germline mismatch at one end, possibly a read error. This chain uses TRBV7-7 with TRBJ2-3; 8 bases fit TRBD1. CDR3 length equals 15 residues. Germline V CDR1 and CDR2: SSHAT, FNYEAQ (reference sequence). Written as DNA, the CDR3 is TGTGCTAGCAGCCCTCAGGGACAGGGCACAGATACGCAGTATTTT. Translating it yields CASSPQGQGTDTQYF.

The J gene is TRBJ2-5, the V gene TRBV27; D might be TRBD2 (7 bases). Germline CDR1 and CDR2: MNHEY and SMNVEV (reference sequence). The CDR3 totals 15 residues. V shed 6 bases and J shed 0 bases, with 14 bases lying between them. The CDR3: CASSWGGLYQETQYF. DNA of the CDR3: TGTGCCAGCAGCTGGGGGGGGCTGTACCAAGAGACCCAGTACTTC.

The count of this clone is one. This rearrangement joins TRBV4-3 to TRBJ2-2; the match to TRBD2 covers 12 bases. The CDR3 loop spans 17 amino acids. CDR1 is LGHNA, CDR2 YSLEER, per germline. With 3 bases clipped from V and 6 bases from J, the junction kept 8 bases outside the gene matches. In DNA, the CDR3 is TGCGCCAGCAGCCACGACGCTAGCGGGGGGGCCCCCGGGGAGCTGTTTTTT. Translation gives CASSHDASGGAPGELFF.

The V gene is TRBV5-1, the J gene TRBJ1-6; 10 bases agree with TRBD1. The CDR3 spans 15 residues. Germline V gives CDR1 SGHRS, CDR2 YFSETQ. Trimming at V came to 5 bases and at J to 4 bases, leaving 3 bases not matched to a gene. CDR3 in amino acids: CASRPGQGYNSPLHF. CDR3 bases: TGCGCCAGCAGGCCGGGACAGGGGTATAATTCACCCCTCCACTTT.

The CDR3 spells CSHYSGNTIYF. The CDR3 DNA reads TGCAGTCACTACTCTGGAAACACCATATATTTT. V gene TRBV20-1 combines with J gene TRBJ1-3, with D hard to call. Deletions cut 8 bases from V and 0 bases from J, with 5 bases between. The V gene's germline CDR1 is DFQATT and CDR2 SNEGSKA (reference sequence). This CDR3 has 11 residues.

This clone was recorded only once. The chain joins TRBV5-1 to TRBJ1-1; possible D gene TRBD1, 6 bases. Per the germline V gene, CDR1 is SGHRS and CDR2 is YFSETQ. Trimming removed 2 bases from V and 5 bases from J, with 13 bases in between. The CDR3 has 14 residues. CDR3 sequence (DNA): TGCGCCAGCAGCTTTCGGGGGGGCGGTACTGAAGCTTTCTTT. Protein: CASSFRGGGTEAFF.

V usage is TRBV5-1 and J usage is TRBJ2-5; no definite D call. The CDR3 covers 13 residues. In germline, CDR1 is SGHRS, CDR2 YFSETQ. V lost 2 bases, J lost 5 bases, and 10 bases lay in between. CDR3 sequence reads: CASSLTLGETQYF. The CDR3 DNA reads TGCGCCAGCAGCTTAACACTCGGGGAGACCCAGTACTTC.

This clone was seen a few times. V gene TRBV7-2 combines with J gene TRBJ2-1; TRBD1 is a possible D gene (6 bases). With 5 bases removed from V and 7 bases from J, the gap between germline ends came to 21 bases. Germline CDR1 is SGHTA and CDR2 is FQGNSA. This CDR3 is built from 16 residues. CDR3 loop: CASSRNRVVMGNEQFF. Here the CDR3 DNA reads TGTGCCAGCAGCCGTAACAGGGTTGTTATGGGTAATGAGCAGTTCTTC.

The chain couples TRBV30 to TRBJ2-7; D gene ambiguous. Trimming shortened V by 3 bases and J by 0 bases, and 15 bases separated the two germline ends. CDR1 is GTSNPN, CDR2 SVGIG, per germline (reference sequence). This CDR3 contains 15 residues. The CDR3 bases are TGTGCCTGGAGCTACCCGAGCCCAAGCTCCTACGAGCAGTACTTC. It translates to CAWSYPSPSSYEQYF.

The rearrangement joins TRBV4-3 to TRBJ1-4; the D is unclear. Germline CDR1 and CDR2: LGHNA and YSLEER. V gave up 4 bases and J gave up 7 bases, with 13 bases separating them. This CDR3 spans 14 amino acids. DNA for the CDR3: TGCGCCAGCAGCCTATTTGCCCAGTCTGAAAAACTGTTTTTT. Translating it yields CASSLFAQSEKLFF.

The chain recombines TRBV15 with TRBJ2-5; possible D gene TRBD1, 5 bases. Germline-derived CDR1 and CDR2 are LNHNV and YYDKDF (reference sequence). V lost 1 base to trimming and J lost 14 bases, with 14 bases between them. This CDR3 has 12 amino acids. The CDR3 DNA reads TGTGCCACCAGCAGAGGGGGCAAGGAATCTTACTTC. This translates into CATSRGGKESYF. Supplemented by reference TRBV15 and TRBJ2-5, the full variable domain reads DAMVIQNPRYQVTQFGKPVTLSCSQTLNHNVMYWYQQKSSQAPKLLFHYYDKDFNNEADTPDNFQSRRPNTSFCFLDIRSPGLGDTAMYLCATSRGGKESYFGPGTRLLVL.

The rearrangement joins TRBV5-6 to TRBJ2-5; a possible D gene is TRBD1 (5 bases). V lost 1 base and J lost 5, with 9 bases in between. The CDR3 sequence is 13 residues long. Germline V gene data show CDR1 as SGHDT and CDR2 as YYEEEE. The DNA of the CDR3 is TGTGCCAGCAGCTTGAGGGGAAGTGAGACCCAGTACTTC. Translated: CASSLRGSETQYF. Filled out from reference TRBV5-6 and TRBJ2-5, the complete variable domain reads DAGVTQSPTHLIKTRGQQVTLRCSPKSGHDTVSWYQQALGQGPQFIFQYYEEEERQRGNFPDRFSGHQFPNYSSELNVNALLLGDSALYLCASSLRGSETQYFGPGTRLLVL.

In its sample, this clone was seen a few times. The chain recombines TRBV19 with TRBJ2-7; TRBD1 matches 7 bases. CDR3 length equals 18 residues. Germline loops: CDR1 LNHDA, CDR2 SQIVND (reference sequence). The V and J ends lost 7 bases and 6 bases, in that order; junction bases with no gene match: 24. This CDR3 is CASTQFGTADLRVGEQYF. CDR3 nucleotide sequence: TGTGCCAGTACTCAATTTGGGACAGCGGATCTTAGAGTTGGCGAGCAGTACTTC.

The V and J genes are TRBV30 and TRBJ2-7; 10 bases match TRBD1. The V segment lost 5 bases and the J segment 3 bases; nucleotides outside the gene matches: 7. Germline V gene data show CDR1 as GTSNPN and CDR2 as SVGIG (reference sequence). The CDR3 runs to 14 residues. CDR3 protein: CAWVPRDRGYEQYF. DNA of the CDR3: TGTGCCTGGGTTCCGCGGGACAGGGGCTACGAGCAGTACTTC.

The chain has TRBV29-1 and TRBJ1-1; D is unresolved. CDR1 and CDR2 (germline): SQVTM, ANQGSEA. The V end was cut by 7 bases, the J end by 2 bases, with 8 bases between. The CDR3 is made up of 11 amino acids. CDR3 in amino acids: CSALFNTEAFF. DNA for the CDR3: TGCAGCGCGTTATTCAACACTGAAGCTTTCTTT.

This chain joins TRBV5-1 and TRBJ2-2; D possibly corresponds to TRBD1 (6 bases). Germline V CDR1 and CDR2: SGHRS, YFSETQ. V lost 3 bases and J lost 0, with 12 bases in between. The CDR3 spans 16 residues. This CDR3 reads CASSSETGTNTGELFF. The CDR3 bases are TGCGCCAGCAGCTCCGAGACAGGAACGAACACCGGGGAGCTGTTTTTT.

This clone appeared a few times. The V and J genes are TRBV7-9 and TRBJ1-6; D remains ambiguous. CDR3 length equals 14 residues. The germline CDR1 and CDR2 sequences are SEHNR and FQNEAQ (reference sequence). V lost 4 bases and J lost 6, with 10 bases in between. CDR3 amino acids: CASSWESLNSPLHF. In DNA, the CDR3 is TGTGCCAGCAGCTGGGAGTCCCTTAATTCACCCCTCCACTTT.

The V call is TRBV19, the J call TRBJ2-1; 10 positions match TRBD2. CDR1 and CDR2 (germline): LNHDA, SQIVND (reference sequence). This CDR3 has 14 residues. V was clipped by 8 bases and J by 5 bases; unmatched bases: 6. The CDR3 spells CASLSGGAHNEQFF. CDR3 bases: TGTGCCAGTCTCAGCGGGGGGGCCCACAATGAGCAGTTCTTC.

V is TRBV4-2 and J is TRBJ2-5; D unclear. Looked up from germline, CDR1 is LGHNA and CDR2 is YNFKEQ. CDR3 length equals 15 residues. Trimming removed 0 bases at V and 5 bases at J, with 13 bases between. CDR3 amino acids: CASSQDLLPGETQYF. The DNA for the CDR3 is TGTGCCAGCAGCCAAGATTTACTCCCCGGGGAGACCCAGTACTTC.

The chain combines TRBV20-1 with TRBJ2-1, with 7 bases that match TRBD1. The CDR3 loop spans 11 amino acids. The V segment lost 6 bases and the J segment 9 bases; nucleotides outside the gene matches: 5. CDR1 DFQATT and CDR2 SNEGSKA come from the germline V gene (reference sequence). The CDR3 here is CSANRQGEQFF. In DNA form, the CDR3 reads TGCAGTGCAAACCGACAGGGTGAGCAGTTCTTC.

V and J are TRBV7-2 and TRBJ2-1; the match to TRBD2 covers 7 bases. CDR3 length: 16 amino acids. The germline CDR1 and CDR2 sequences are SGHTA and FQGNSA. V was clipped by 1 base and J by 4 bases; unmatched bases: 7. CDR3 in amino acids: CASSLEGTNAYNEQFF. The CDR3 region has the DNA TGTGCCAGCAGCTTAGAGGGGACTAACGCATACAATGAGCAGTTCTTC. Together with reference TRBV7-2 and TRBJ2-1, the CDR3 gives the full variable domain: GAGVSQSPSNKVTEKGKDVELRCDPISGHTALYWYRQSLGQGLEFLIYFQGNSAPDKSGLPSDRFSAERTGGSVSTLTIQRTQQEDSAVYLCASSLEGTNAYNEQFFGPGTRLTVL.

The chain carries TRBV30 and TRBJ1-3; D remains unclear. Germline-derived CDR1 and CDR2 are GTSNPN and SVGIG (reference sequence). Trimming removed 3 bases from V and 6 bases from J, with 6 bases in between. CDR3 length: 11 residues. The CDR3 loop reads CAWSSLNTIYF. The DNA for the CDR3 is TGTGCCTGGAGCTCTTTAAACACCATATATTTT. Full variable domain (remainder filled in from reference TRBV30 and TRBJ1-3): SQTIHQWPATLVQPVGSPLSLECTVEGTSNPNLYWYRQAAGRGLQLLFYSVGIGQISSEVPQNLSASRPQDRQFILSSKKLLLSDSGFYLCAWSSLNTIYFGEGSWLTVV.

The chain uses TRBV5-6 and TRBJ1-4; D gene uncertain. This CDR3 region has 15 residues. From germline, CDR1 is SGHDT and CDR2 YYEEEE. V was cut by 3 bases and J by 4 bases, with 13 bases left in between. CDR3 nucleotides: TGTGCCAGCAGCTACACCTCTCGGAGTAATGAAAAACTGTTTTTT. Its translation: CASSYTSRSNEKLFF.

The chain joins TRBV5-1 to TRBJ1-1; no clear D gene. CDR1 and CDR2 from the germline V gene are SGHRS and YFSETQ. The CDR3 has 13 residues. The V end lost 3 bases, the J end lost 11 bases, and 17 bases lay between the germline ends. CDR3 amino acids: CASSSDQASVAFF. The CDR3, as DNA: TGCGCCAGCAGCTCCGATCAAGCCAGCGTTGCTTTCTTT. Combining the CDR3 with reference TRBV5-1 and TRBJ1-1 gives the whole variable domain KAGVTQTPRYLIKTRGQQVTLSCSPISGHRSVSWYQQTPGQGLQFLFEYFSETQRNKGNFPGRFSGRQFSNSRSEMNVSTLELGDSALYLCASSSDQASVAFFGQGTRLTVV.

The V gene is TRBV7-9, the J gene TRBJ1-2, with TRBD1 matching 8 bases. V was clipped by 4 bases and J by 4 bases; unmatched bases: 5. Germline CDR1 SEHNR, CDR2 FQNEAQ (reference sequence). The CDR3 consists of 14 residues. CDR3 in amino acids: CASSSQGAFYGYTF. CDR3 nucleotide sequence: TGTGCCAGCAGCTCGCAGGGGGCTTTCTATGGCTACACCTTC.